The 19 T cell receptor beta chains below were found in one sample sequenced in a study of vaccination and CD4 T cells after COVID-19. The time point: late sampling 161 to 241 days after vaccination in a few convalescent patients. TCRdb redid the calling of the PCR reads with MiXCR, one entry per CDR3 protein. The sample has some 29,000 distinct CDR3 sequences, roughly 51% seen once; the top ten hold 5.5%. This specimen was CD4+ T cells from blood, taken about 7 months after SARS-CoV-2 vaccination. These TCRs come from a human donor who had recovered from COVID-19.

This rearrangement joins TRBV15 to TRBJ2-1, with 7 positions matching TRBD1. The junction had 6 bases not matched to a gene; V was cut back by 3 bases and J by 1 base. Germline V gene data show CDR1 as LNHNV and CDR2 as YYDKDF (reference sequence). CDR3 length: 16 residues. The CDR3 reads CATSSLPQGSYNEQFF. CDR3 DNA: TGTGCCACCAGCAGCCTACCACAGGGGTCCTACAATGAGCAGTTCTTC.

CDR3 protein: CATTSDGGTEAFF. In DNA form, the CDR3 reads TGTGCCACCACCTCGGACGGGGGCACTGAAGCTTTCTTT. The V gene is TRBV24-1, the J gene TRBJ1-1; D may be TRBD1 (5 bases). This CDR3 contains 13 residues. V lost 8 bases and J lost 4, with 13 bases in between. Germline V gives CDR1 KGHDR, CDR2 SFDVKD.

The CDR3 nucleotides are TGCGCCAGCAGCCAGGAGACTAGCAGCTCCTACGAGCAGTACTTC. Translating it yields CASSQETSSSYEQYF. This chain uses TRBV4-3 with TRBJ2-7; 7 nucleotides match TRBD2. Germline CDR1 LGHNA, CDR2 YSLEER. This CDR3 comprises 15 residues. After removal of 3 bases from V and 0 bases from J, the junction contained 5 bases not matched to a gene.

This clonotype was seen a few times. V and J are TRBV19 and TRBJ2-1; D remains unclear. The CDR3 covers 13 residues. V was clipped by 7 bases and J by 6 bases, with 13 bases between them. From germline, CDR1 is LNHDA and CDR2 SQIVND (reference sequence). CDR3 nucleotides: TGTGCCAGTACGGCTATGAGTTCCAATGAGCAGTTCTTC. Its translation: CASTAMSSNEQFF.

This clonotype was observed a few times. The chain links TRBV7-6 to TRBJ2-3; D not resolved. The CDR3 loop spans 15 amino acids. The V end lost 5 bases, the J end lost 0 bases, and 12 bases lay between the germline ends. Per germline, CDR1 SGHVS and CDR2 FNYEAQ. The chain's CDR3 is CASSKRTASTDTQYF. The CDR3 bases are TGTGCCAGCAGCAAGAGGACGGCGAGCACAGATACGCAGTATTTT.

V is TRBV7-3 and J is TRBJ2-4; tentatively, D is TRBD2 (6 bases). The CDR3 is 13 amino acids. Trimming left V 3 bases short and J 6 bases short, with 9 bases between. Germline lookup yields CDR1 SGHTA and CDR2 FQGTGA. In DNA form, the CDR3 reads TGTGCCAGCAGCTTGGTTAGCGGAAACATTCAGTACTTC. Its translation: CASSLVSGNIQYF.

The rearrangement uses TRBV7-9 and TRBJ2-6; D uncertain. From germline, CDR1 is SEHNR and CDR2 FQNEAQ (reference sequence). The CDR3 spans 15 residues. The germline V and J ends were trimmed by 5 bases and 0 bases, with 8 bases remaining between them. This chain's CDR3 is CASSRLNSGANVLTF. The CDR3 region has the DNA TGTGCCAGCAGCCGTTTAAACTCTGGGGCCAACGTCCTGACTTTC.

This clonotype was picked up a small number of times. This chain joins TRBV7-2 and TRBJ2-3; D may be TRBD2 (5 bases). The V gene lost 3 bases and the J gene lost 3 bases, with 7 bases spanning the gap. The CDR3 consists of 13 residues. Germline V CDR1 and CDR2: SGHTA, FQGNSA. The CDR3: CASSFLATDTQYF. As DNA, the CDR3 is TGTGCCAGCAGCTTCCTAGCTACAGATACGCAGTATTTT.

The chain uses TRBV7-2 and TRBJ1-4; 8 nucleotides match TRBD1. The CDR3 sequence is 14 residues long. Germline CDR1 SGHTA, CDR2 FQGNSA. V lost 5 bases to trimming and J lost 4 bases; unmatched junction nucleotides: 3. For the CDR3, the DNA is TGTGCCAGCAGCCCCGACAGGGGTAATGAAAAACTGTTTTTT. This encodes CASSPDRGNEKLFF.

The sample holds a few counts of this clonotype. The chain carries TRBV7-8 and TRBJ1-6; 10 positions match TRBD1. Germline CDR1 and CDR2: SGHVS and FQNEAQ. The CDR3 covers 16 residues. The ends lost 3 bases at V and 8 bases at J; junction bases unmatched: 7. The CDR3 region has the DNA TGTGCCAGCAGCTTGGTAGTGGGGACAGGGGATTCACCCCTCCACTTT. Translated, it gives CASSLVVGTGDSPLHF.

This chain connects TRBV28 to TRBJ1-1; possibly TRBD1 for D (6 bases). The germline V and J ends were trimmed by 7 bases and 2 bases, with 8 bases remaining between them. This CDR3 region has 12 residues. Germline values: CDR1 MDHEN, CDR2 SYDVKM. CDR3 region: CASTRGNTEAFF. In nucleotides, the CDR3 is TGTGCCAGCACCAGGGGTAACACTGAAGCTTTCTTT.

This clonotype occurred a few times. This chain connects TRBV28 to TRBJ1-1; maybe TRBD1 (5 bases). CDR1 MDHEN and CDR2 SYDVKM come from the germline V gene. The CDR3 runs 14 residues. Trimming pared 2 bases from V and 11 bases from J, leaving 18 bases between. The CDR3 sequence: CASSLKRRGGRAFF. DNA for the CDR3: TGTGCCAGCAGTTTAAAACGAAGGGGAGGCAGGGCTTTCTTT.

The chain couples TRBV23-1 to TRBJ2-7; D is unclear. TRBV23-1 is an open reading frame, and its role is uncertain. V was shortened by 8 bases and J by 3 bases, with 11 bases between the two germline ends. This CDR3 contains 12 residues. This chain's CDR3 is CASCGSFYEQYF. The CDR3 nucleotides read TGCGCCAGCTGTGGGTCCTTCTACGAGCAGTACTTC.

This clonotype occurred once. The chain is built from TRBV6-1 and TRBJ2-5; 7 nucleotides align to TRBD1. The CDR3 covers 13 residues. The trim removed 10 bases at V and 0 bases at J, leaving 5 bases unmatched. Germline loops: CDR1 MNHNS, CDR2 SASEGT. This chain's CDR3 is CATSGQNQETQYF. DNA of the CDR3: TGTGCCACTTCGGGACAGAACCAAGAGACCCAGTACTTC.

The chain has TRBV27 and TRBJ2-5; 9 bases agree with TRBD2. Germline CDR1 MNHEY, CDR2 SMNVEV (reference sequence). The CDR3 runs 19 residues. After removal of 2 bases from V and 8 bases from J, the junction contained 21 bases not matched to a gene. The CDR3, as DNA: TGTGCCAGCAGTTTAGGGATTGGGCGGGAGGGCCGGTCCAAGAGCACCCAGTACTTC. This codes for CASSLGIGREGRSKSTQYF.

The rearrangement joins TRBV7-2 to TRBJ2-1; D is perhaps TRBD1 (6 bases). The CDR3 runs 16 residues. Germline CDR1 SGHTA, CDR2 FQGNSA. V lost 2 bases, J lost 4 bases, and 15 bases lay in between. For the CDR3, the DNA is TGTGCCAGCAGCTTAAGTTGGCCAGGGGAATACAATGAGCAGTTCTTC. Amino acid sequence: CASSLSWPGEYNEQFF.

The rearrangement uses TRBV6-1 and TRBJ2-3; 12 bases match TRBD2. Germline V gives CDR1 MNHNS, CDR2 SASEGT. The CDR3 extends over 15 amino acids. V dropped 8 bases and J dropped 7; count of bases not matched to a gene: 10. The CDR3 sequence: CASAPGLAGSNTQYF. DNA of the CDR3: TGTGCCAGCGCTCCGGGACTAGCGGGCAGCAATACGCAGTATTTT.

This clonotype was counted a single time. This chain links TRBV6-2 or TRBV6-3 with TRBJ2-5; D not certain. Germline CDR1 is MNHEY and CDR2 is SVGEGT. The V gene lost 2 bases and the J gene lost 3 bases, with 16 bases spanning the gap. The CDR3 loop spans 16 amino acids. The CDR3 nucleotides read TGTGCCAGCAGTTACCCCACCTCCGCTGGTGAAGAGACCCAGTACTTC. Its protein is CASSYPTSAGEETQYF.

The chain recombines TRBV20-1 with TRBJ2-3, with D possibly being TRBD2 (6 bases). The germline CDR1 and CDR2 sequences are DFQATT and SNEGSKA (reference sequence). V was trimmed by 3 bases and J by 4 bases, leaving 23 bases between them. The CDR3 is 17 residues long. CDR3 sequence: CSASYPTRDLQADTQYF. CDR3 sequence (DNA): TGCAGTGCTAGCTATCCCACTAGGGACTTACAGGCAGATACGCAGTATTTT.